These 28 T cell receptor beta chains came from one sample sequenced in a study of OX40 agonist ivuxolimab in advanced cancers. Sequenced by immunoSEQ multiplex PCR; TCRdb stores in-frame clones only, minus some. The data hold more than 40,000 clones, with around nine tenths observed a single time. Material: CD4+ or CD8+ T cells sorted from blood, obtained in a trial of the OX40 agonist ivuxolimab. The receptors originated from an adult with an advanced solid tumor such as melanoma, head and neck, liver or kidney cancer.

V and J are TRBV5-1 and TRBJ1-2; D not resolved. Germline CDR1 reads SGHRS; CDR2 reads YFSETQ. The V end was cut by 0 bases, the J end by 2 bases, with 8 bases between. CDR3 length: 14 residues. The CDR3 is CASSLETGNYGYTF. CDR3 nucleotide sequence: TGCGCCAGCAGCTTGGAAACGGGAAACTATGGCTACACCTTC. Combining the CDR3 with reference TRBV5-1 and TRBJ1-2 gives the whole variable domain KAGVTQTPRYLIKTRGQQVTLSCSPISGHRSVSWYQQTPGQGLQFLFEYFSETQRNKGNFPGRFSGRQFSNSRSEMNVSTLELGDSALYLCASSLETGNYGYTFGSGTRLTVV.

The chain carries TRBV6-6 and TRBJ2-5, with 7 bases fitting TRBD1. Germline V lookup: CDR1 MNHNY, CDR2 SVGAGI (reference sequence). The CDR3 has 14 residues. After removal of 4 bases from V and 7 bases from J, the junction contained 9 bases not matched to a gene. For the CDR3, the DNA is TGTGCCAGCAGTTCGGGACAGCTATCTGGGACCCAGTACTTC. This gives the protein CASSSGQLSGTQYF.

The chain combines TRBV19 with TRBJ2-5; D remains unclear. Deletions cut 1 base from V and 5 bases from J, with 8 bases between. The CDR3 loop spans 13 amino acids. The germline CDR1 and CDR2 sequences are LNHDA and SQIVND (reference sequence). The CDR3 region has the DNA TGTGCCAGTAGTATAGTGAGCGCGGAGACCCAGTACTTC. This encodes CASSIVSAETQYF. Combining the CDR3 with reference TRBV19 and TRBJ2-5 gives the whole variable domain DGGITQSPKYLFRKEGQNVTLSCEQNLNHDAMYWYRQDPGQGLRLIYYSQIVNDFQKGDIAEGYSVSREKKESFPLTVTSAQKNPTAFYLCASSIVSAETQYFGPGTRLLVL.

This sequence joins TRBV28 and TRBJ2-1; tentative D call: TRBD2 (5 bases). With 7 bases removed from V and 0 bases from J, the gap between germline ends came to 13 bases. The CDR3 consists of 15 residues. Looked up from germline, CDR1 is MDHEN and CDR2 is SYDVKM. Here the CDR3 DNA reads TGTGCCAGCATAACAAGCGGATACTCCTACAATGAGCAGTTCTTC. Residues: CASITSGYSYNEQFF.

V is TRBV6-5 and J is TRBJ1-2; maybe TRBD1 (5 bases). Germline CDR1 and CDR2: MNHEY and SVGAGI. V was shortened by 6 bases and J by 5 bases, with 16 bases between the two germline ends. The CDR3 consists of 14 residues. The CDR3 DNA is TGTGCCAGCAGACCGGGACCCCTCGTATATGGCTACACCTTC. Its protein product is CASRPGPLVYGYTF.

In its sample, this clone was seen a few times. This chain joins TRBV5-4 and TRBJ2-7, with D unclear. The V gene's germline CDR1 is SGHNT and CDR2 YYREEE (reference sequence). V lost 4 bases, J lost 0 bases, and 11 bases lay in between. The CDR3 has 14 residues. This CDR3 reads CASSPSWSSYEQYF. DNA of the CDR3: TGTGCCAGCAGCCCGTCTTGGAGCTCCTACGAGCAGTACTTC.

The gene calls are TRBV25-1 and TRBJ2-7; D could derive from TRBD1 or TRBD2 (6 bases each). The length of the CDR3 is 12 residues. Per the germline V gene, CDR1 is MGHDK and CDR2 is SYGVNS. Between the trimmed V and J ends, which lost 8 bases and 5 bases, there was a span of 13 bases. The CDR3 DNA reads as TGTGCCAGCGCCCGGGGGCACCACGAGCAGTACTTC. It encodes CASARGHHEQYF.

The chain joins TRBV11-3 to TRBJ2-2; no reliable D call. The length of the CDR3 is 14 residues. Trimming took 3 bases from V and 2 from J, leaving 7 bases between them. Germline CDR1 reads SGHNT; CDR2 reads YENEEA. The CDR3 loop reads CASSLGINTGELFF. The CDR3 bases are TGTGCCAGCAGCTTGGGGATTAACACCGGGGAGCTGTTTTTT.

The chain uses TRBV30 and TRBJ2-7; D not resolved. Trimming left V 0 bases short and J 0 bases short, with 3 bases between. The CDR3 spans 12 residues. The germline V gene encodes CDR1 GTSNPN and CDR2 SVGIG (reference sequence). CDR3: CAWSVSSYEQYF. In DNA, the CDR3 is TGTGCCTGGAGTGTCAGCTCCTACGAGCAGTACTTC. Complete variable domain (other parts from reference TRBV30 and TRBJ2-7): SQTIHQWPATLVQPVGSPLSLECTVEGTSNPNLYWYRQAAGRGLQLLFYSVGIGQISSEVPQNLSASRPQDRQFILSSKKLLLSDSGFYLCAWSVSSYEQYFGPGTRLTVT.

The DNA for the CDR3 is TGTGCCAGCAGCAGACAGGGATCCTACAATGAGCAGTTCTTC. Residues: CASSRQGSYNEQFF. This sequence joins TRBV27 and TRBJ2-1; 7 nucleotides match TRBD1. V lost 6 bases and J lost 1; bases outside the gene matches: 3. This CDR3 is built from 14 residues. Germline CDR1 reads MNHEY; CDR2 reads SMNVEV (reference sequence).

This clone was seen a single time. The chain carries TRBV29-1 and TRBJ2-6; D gene unclear. Trimming stripped 7 bases from V and 1 base from J, with 11 bases between. This CDR3 is built from 14 residues. Per germline, CDR1 SQVTM and CDR2 ANQGSEA. DNA for the CDR3: TGCAGCGCCACGGACGGTTCTGGGGCCAACGTCCTGACTTTC. Translated: CSATDGSGANVLTF.

The chain employs TRBV19 and TRBJ2-7; D perhaps matches TRBD2 (5 bases). The CDR3 spans 14 residues. Germline V gives CDR1 LNHDA, CDR2 SQIVND (reference sequence). V lost 7 bases, J lost 2 bases, and 15 bases lay in between. In nucleotides, the CDR3 is TGTGCCAGTAACCCGGGATCTCTTACCTACGAGCAGTACTTC. This translates into CASNPGSLTYEQYF.

This CDR3 reads CASSEVLSYEQYF. In nucleotides, the CDR3 is TGTGCCAGCAGCGAGGTACTCTCCTACGAGCAGTACTTC. This chain uses TRBV27 with TRBJ2-7; D remains unclear. The CDR3 sequence is 13 residues long. Germline CDR1 MNHEY, CDR2 SMNVEV (reference sequence). The V end was cut by 6 bases, the J end by 0 bases, with 9 bases between.

J is TRBJ2-7 and V is TRBV18; D could derive from TRBD1 or TRBD2 (5 bases each). Trimming removed 3 bases at V and 4 bases at J, with 10 bases between. CDR3 size: 13 residues. CDR1 and CDR2 from the germline V gene are KGHSH and LQKENI. The CDR3 bases are TGTGCCAGCTCACCGGGACGGAGATACGAGCAGTACTTC. Translation gives CASSPGRRYEQYF.

This chain links TRBV7-9 with TRBJ2-3; D may be TRBD2 (6 bases). The length of the CDR3 is 15 residues. V lost 0 bases and J lost 5, with 12 bases in between. The V gene's germline CDR1 is SEHNR and CDR2 FQNEAQ (reference sequence). DNA for the CDR3: TGTGCCAGCAGCTTAGCGCTCGGGGGAATAGATACGCAGTATTTT. It specifies CASSLALGGIDTQYF. Complete variable domain (other parts from reference TRBV7-9 and TRBJ2-3): DTGVSQNPRHKITKRGQNVTFRCDPISEHNRLYWYRQTLGQGPEFLTYFQNEAQLEKSRLLSDRFSAERPKGSFSTLEIQRTEQGDSAMYLCASSLALGGIDTQYFGPGTRLTVL.

V is TRBV27 and J is TRBJ2-7, with D perhaps matching TRBD1 or TRBD2 (7 bases each). Trimming left V 8 bases short and J 5 bases short, with 19 bases between. The CDR3 contains 14 residues. Germline CDR1 and CDR2: MNHEY and SMNVEV (reference sequence). For the CDR3, the DNA is TGTGCCAGCCACCAGGGGGGGAGAGGCGACGAGCAGTACTTC. Translating gives CASHQGGRGDEQYF.

As DNA, the CDR3 is TGTGCCTGGAGTACCGGGGACTCTGGAAACACCATATATTTT. It specifies CAWSTGDSGNTIYF. The chain is built from TRBV30 and TRBJ1-3, with D uncertain. The CDR3 is 14 amino acids. The V gene's germline CDR1 is GTSNPN and CDR2 SVGIG (reference sequence). V shed 2 bases and J shed 0 bases, with 8 bases lying between them.

This chain connects TRBV9 to TRBJ1-1, with TRBD1 matching 10 bases. V was clipped by 0 bases and J by 4 bases; unmatched bases: 3. Germline V lookup: CDR1 SGDLS, CDR2 YYNGEE. This CDR3 is built from 15 residues. In DNA, the CDR3 is TGTGCCAGCAGCGTAGAGGGACAGGGGACCACTGAAGCTTTCTTT. Translated, it gives CASSVEGQGTTEAFF.

The chain employs TRBV7-2 and TRBJ2-1, with TRBD2 matching over 10 bases. The CDR3 is 13 amino acids. Germline trimming cut 3 bases from V and 7 bases from J; bases unmatched to any gene: 0. In germline, CDR1 is SGHTA, CDR2 FQGNSA. CDR3 protein: CASSFSGGNEQFF. The CDR3 DNA is TGTGCCAGCAGCTTTAGCGGGGGGAATGAGCAGTTCTTC.

The rearrangement links TRBV28 to TRBJ1-2; TRBD1 matches 7 bases. The CDR3 covers 14 residues. J lost 4 bases, V lost 3 bases, and 5 bases had no gene match. Germline-derived CDR1 and CDR2 are MDHEN and SYDVKM. In nucleotides, the CDR3 is TGTGCCAGCAGTTTGTTACAGGGGACCTATGGCTACACCTTC. Protein: CASSLLQGTYGYTF.

The chain carries TRBV19 and TRBJ1-4; D unclear. This CDR3 is 11 amino acids long. With 7 bases removed from V and 14 bases from J, the gap between germline ends came to 14 bases. Germline assignment: CDR1 LNHDA and CDR2 SQIVND (reference sequence). The CDR3 region has the DNA TGTGCCAGTACCCCGGGAGGAGATCTGTTTTTT. Protein sequence: CASTPGGDLFF.

The genes are TRBV10-2 and TRBJ2-5, with 8 bases identical to TRBD2. This CDR3 is built from 16 residues. The J segment lost 4 bases and the V segment lost 7 bases, leaving 14 bases of the junction unmatched. The germline V gene encodes CDR1 WSHSY and CDR2 SAAADI. CDR3 DNA sequence: TGCGCCAGCAATCCCACTAGCGGACACCTCCGAGAGACCCAGTACTTC. Translated: CASNPTSGHLRETQYF.

This sequence joins TRBV30 and TRBJ2-1, with D possibly TRBD2 on 6 matching bases. The CDR3 spans 14 residues. Per the germline V gene, CDR1 is GTSNPN and CDR2 is SVGIG (reference sequence). V was shortened by 0 bases and J by 3 bases, with 9 bases between the two germline ends. The CDR3 coding sequence is TGTGCCTGGAGTGTAGGGCGGGACTACAATGAGCAGTTCTTC. Protein: CAWSVGRDYNEQFF.

This chain joins TRBV7-2 and TRBJ2-7, with D possibly being TRBD1 (6 bases). The CDR3 is 15 residues long. CDR1 and CDR2 (germline): SGHTA, FQGNSA. V lost 1 base, J lost 2 bases, and 12 bases lay in between. The chain's CDR3 is CASSLGSGAPYEQYF. The CDR3, as DNA: TGTGCCAGCAGCTTAGGATCAGGGGCCCCCTACGAGCAGTACTTC.

In its sample, this clone ranks as medium-sized (0.01 to 0.1%). The CDR3 nucleotides read TGTGCCAGCAGCCAAGAGCGGAGCTCTGGAAACACCATATATTTT. Its protein product is CASSQERSSGNTIYF. This sequence joins TRBV4-2 and TRBJ1-3; unclear D gene. The germline V and J ends were trimmed by 0 bases and 0 bases, with 6 bases remaining between them. From germline, CDR1 is LGHNA and CDR2 YNFKEQ. The CDR3 extends over 15 amino acids.

This chain connects TRBV4-3 to TRBJ2-3; D remains ambiguous. The CDR3 has 15 residues. The V and J ends lost 0 bases and 2 bases respectively, with 9 bases between them. Germline CDR1 LGHNA, CDR2 YSLEER. The CDR3 is CASSQEGADTDTQYF. In nucleotides, the CDR3 is TGCGCCAGCAGCCAAGAAGGCGCAGACACAGATACGCAGTATTTT.

The genes are TRBV5-6 and TRBJ2-1; tentatively, D is TRBD1 (6 bases). The CDR3 covers 14 residues. V lost 0 bases to trimming and J lost 4 bases, with 8 bases between them. Germline V gene data show CDR1 as SGHDT and CDR2 as YYEEEE. The CDR3: CASSLGTGYNEQFF. In DNA, the CDR3 is TGTGCCAGCAGCTTGGGTACAGGGTACAATGAGCAGTTCTTC.

This clone turned up a few times. The chain employs TRBV11-3 and TRBJ2-5; 8 nucleotides line up with TRBD1. Losses at the gene ends were 5 bases for V and 5 bases for J; bases not matched to a gene: 7. This CDR3 region has 14 residues. CDR1 is SGHNT and CDR2 is YENEEA in the germline V gene. The CDR3 DNA follows: TGTGCCAGCAGCCCGGGACAGGTTGGGGAGACCCAGTACTTC. It encodes CASSPGQVGETQYF.